One and the same sample provided the 28 T cell receptor beta chains below, sequenced in a study of CD8+ T cells in alopecia areata. Isolated RNA was reverse transcribed into cDNA used as the sequencing template. Libraries were prepared by immunoSEQ multiplex PCR; TCRdb keeps only in-frame clonotypes and omits some of them. Here the sample spans a few thousand clones, 68% being singletons. Input material: skin. These receptors were collected from a human donor in good health.

V is TRBV5-1 and J is TRBJ2-5; D possibly corresponds to TRBD2 (5 bases). The CDR3 spans 16 residues. Germline V lookup: CDR1 SGHRS, CDR2 YFSETQ. Deletions cut 2 bases from V and 0 bases from J, with 14 bases between. The CDR3 protein is CASSFYGGSYQETQYF. CDR3 bases: TGCGCCAGCAGCTTTTATGGCGGGTCGTACCAAGAGACCCAGTACTTC.

CDR3: CASSDRAATGELFF. CDR3 nucleotides: TGTGCCAGCAGTGATCGGGCAGCTACCGGGGAGCTGTTTTTT. The V call is TRBV6-1, the J call TRBJ2-2; D gene unclear. Trimming took off 3 bases at V and 5 bases at J, with 10 bases between the two ends. Germline values: CDR1 MNHNS, CDR2 SASEGT. The CDR3 totals 14 residues.

The chain combines TRBV10-3 with TRBJ2-7; no clear D. Germline lookup yields CDR1 ENHRY and CDR2 SYGVKD. This CDR3 is built from 13 residues. The ends were cut back, 7 bases at V and 5 bases at J, with 15 bases in the middle. The CDR3 is CAITTGPAHEQYF. The DNA of the CDR3 is TGTGCCATCACCACTGGACCCGCCCACGAGCAGTACTTC.

This clone is large in the sample. The V gene is TRBV2, the J gene TRBJ2-1; 9 bases match TRBD2. The germline V gene has CDR1 SNHLY and CDR2 FYNNEI. The CDR3 has 15 amino acids. V trimming: 6 bases; J trimming: 5 bases; junction bases outside the gene matches: 8. Written as DNA, the CDR3 is TGTGCCAGCAGGTCGAGAGCGGGAGGAAACAATGAGCAGTTCTTC. This sequence encodes CASRSRAGGNNEQFF.

This clone was seen a few times. The chain combines TRBV11-2 with TRBJ2-5; no clear D. This CDR3 is built from 13 residues. Deletions cut 3 bases from V and 5 bases from J, with 10 bases between. Per the germline V gene, CDR1 is SGHAT and CDR2 is FQNNGV. The CDR3 is CASSFEDRETQYF. DNA of the CDR3: TGTGCCAGCAGCTTTGAGGACCGGGAGACCCAGTACTTC. Full variable domain (remainder filled in from reference TRBV11-2 and TRBJ2-5): EAGVAQSPRYKIIEKRQSVAFWCNPISGHATLYWYQQILGQGPKLLIQFQNNGVVDDSQLPKDRFSAERLKGVDSTLKIQPAKLEDSAVYLCASSFEDRETQYFGPGTRLLVL.

V usage is TRBV6-5 and J usage is TRBJ2-7, with D possibly being TRBD1 or TRBD2 (5 bases each). The germline V gene encodes CDR1 MNHEY and CDR2 SVGAGI. The CDR3 length is 14 residues. V lost 7 bases and J 3 bases, leaving 16 bases between the germline ends. Written as DNA, the CDR3 is TGTGCCAGCACTCAAAAGGGACCGGACTACGAGCAGTACTTC. Protein sequence: CASTQKGPDYEQYF.

This rearrangement joins TRBV10-2 to TRBJ2-7; tentatively, D is TRBD1 or TRBD2 (5 bases each). Germline-derived CDR1 and CDR2 are WSHSY and SAAADI. The CDR3 contains 12 residues. Between the trimmed V and J ends, which lost 2 bases and 6 bases, there was a span of 8 bases. DNA of the CDR3: TGCGCCAGCAGTGAGCCTGGGGGCGAGCAGTACTTC. Translated, it gives CASSEPGGEQYF.

The chain recombines TRBV27 with TRBJ1-2; maybe TRBD1 (5 bases). Germline V lookup: CDR1 MNHEY, CDR2 SMNVEV (reference sequence). V dropped 9 bases and J dropped 4 bases, with 15 bases sitting between them. The CDR3 contains 13 residues. CDR3 DNA: TGTGCCAGTGGACCAAAGGGGATCTATGGCTACACCTTC. Its protein product is CASGPKGIYGYTF.

This clone has more than one count but fewer than ten. V is TRBV28 and J is TRBJ1-1, with 11 bases that match TRBD1. V lost 4 bases, J lost 11 bases, and 15 bases stayed unmatched. Germline V gives CDR1 MDHEN, CDR2 SYDVKM. The CDR3 runs to 16 residues. CDR3 DNA sequence: TGTGCCAGCAGTTCCCCCTGGACAGGGGGCCCGGGGGGGGCTTTCTTT. Amino acid sequence: CASSSPWTGGPGGAFF.

The chain couples TRBV11-2 to TRBJ2-1; maybe TRBD2 (6 bases). This CDR3 is built from 14 residues. CDR1 and CDR2 (germline): SGHAT, FQNNGV. Deletions cut 1 base from V and 10 bases from J, with 14 bases between. CDR3 in amino acids: CASSLVRVRGEQFF. For the CDR3, the DNA is TGTGCCAGCAGCTTAGTACGTGTCCGGGGGGAGCAGTTCTTC.

V gene TRBV6-6 combines with J gene TRBJ2-5, with D possibly matching TRBD2 (5 bases). The germline gives CDR1 MNHNY, CDR2 SVGAGI (reference sequence). V was trimmed by 7 bases and J by 3 bases, leaving 9 bases between them. This CDR3 spans 12 amino acids. The CDR3 nucleotides are TGTGCCAGCACGGGAAACGAAGAGACCCAGTACTTC. Protein sequence: CASTGNEETQYF.

The V call is TRBV10-2, the J call TRBJ1-1; no clear D gene. V dropped 6 bases and J dropped 1 base, with 6 bases sitting between them. Germline CDR1 WSHSY, CDR2 SAAADI. The CDR3 length is 12 residues. DNA for the CDR3: TGCGCCAGCAGGGTTTCGAACACTGAAGCTTTCTTT. Translating it yields CASRVSNTEAFF.

The rearrangement uses TRBV19 and TRBJ2-2, with D tentatively TRBD2 (6 bases). The V gene lost 8 bases and the J gene lost 4 bases, with 8 bases spanning the gap. Germline-derived CDR1 and CDR2 are LNHDA and SQIVND (reference sequence). CDR3 length: 12 amino acids. The CDR3 here is CASGRGTGELFF. The CDR3 DNA follows: TGTGCCAGTGGGCGGGGCACCGGGGAGCTGTTTTTT.

This chain joins TRBV6-4 and TRBJ2-3; a possible D gene is TRBD1 (5 bases). Trimming took off 0 bases at V and 6 bases at J, with 10 bases between the two ends. This CDR3 is built from 14 residues. From germline, CDR1 is MRHNA and CDR2 SNTAGT. The CDR3 sequence: CASSDSSGADTQYF. The CDR3 bases are TGTGCCAGCAGTGACTCGAGTGGGGCTGATACGCAGTATTTT.

Regarding this clone: This may arise from a read error, as a much more abundant clone is one base away. The rearrangement uses TRBV28 and TRBJ2-7; D gene unclear. The better agreement between TRBJ2-5 and the DNA end casts doubt on the J call. The CDR3 has 12 amino acids. Germline CDR1 MDHEN, CDR2 SYDVKM. CDR3 coding DNA: TGTGCCAGCAGTTTGTATCAAGTGACCCAGTACTTC. Residues: CASSLYQVTQYF.

The V call is TRBV10-3, the J call TRBJ2-5; perhaps TRBD2 as D (7 bases). The DNA end is more similar to TRBJ2-7, so the J call may be wrong. Per germline, CDR1 ENHRY and CDR2 SYGVKD. The CDR3 covers 14 residues. CDR3 bases: TGTGCCATCAGTCTAGGGGGGGAGGGCCACGAGCAGTACTTC. It yields the protein CAISLGGEGHEQYF.

This clone appeared a single time. This chain links TRBV21-1 with TRBJ2-3; TRBD1, the D gene given by the table, was not confirmed from the DNA. TRBV21-1 is a listed pseudogene. The CDR3 has 16 amino acids. CDR3: CASSPQTQGSLDTQYF. The CDR3 DNA is TGTGCCAGCAGCCCCCAGACTCAGGGGTCCTTAGATACGCAGTATTTT.

The chain joins TRBV28 to TRBJ2-5, with 8 bases lining up with TRBD1. The J call may be incorrect, as the DNA end agrees better with TRBJ2-7. Germline V gene lookup returns CDR1 MDHEN and CDR2 SYDVKM. The CDR3 runs to 14 residues. CDR3 DNA sequence: TGTGCCGCGGGCCAGAGACAGGGGCGGTACGAGCAGTACTTC. As protein: CAAGQRQGRYEQYF.

The chain uses TRBV6-5 and TRBJ1-1; no definite D call. Germline V gene data show CDR1 as MNHEY and CDR2 as SVGAGI. The CDR3 is 11 residues long. V gave up 3 bases and J gave up 7 bases, with 6 bases separating them. The CDR3 nucleotides are TGTGCCAGCAGTTATACAGATGAAGCTTTCTTT. This codes for CASSYTDEAFF.

The chain couples TRBV6-1 to TRBJ1-1, with a weak D call TRBD1 (6 bases). Germline V CDR1 and CDR2: MNHNS, SASEGT. V shed 4 bases and J shed 8 bases, with 20 bases lying between them. The CDR3 contains 15 residues. CDR3 coding DNA: TGTGCCAGCAGTGTCGGATATGGGGGGGCTCTCGAAGCTTTCTTT. Its protein product is CASSVGYGGALEAFF.

The chain carries TRBV4-1 and TRBJ2-5, with D perhaps TRBD2 (5 bases). The DNA end favors TRBJ2-7, so the J call may be wrong. The CDR3 totals 15 residues. Germline V CDR1 and CDR2: MGHRA, YSYEKL. This CDR3 is CASSSPGEMAYEQYF. CDR3 bases: TGCGCCAGCAGCTCTCCTGGGGAGATGGCGTACGAGCAGTACTTC.

This rearrangement joins TRBV9 to TRBJ2-7; D unclear. From germline, CDR1 is SGDLS and CDR2 YYNGEE. V lost 3 bases to trimming and J lost 3 bases, with 13 bases between them. The CDR3 runs 14 residues. The CDR3 nucleotides are TGTGCCAGCAGCGCCCGGACGATTCTCTACGAGCAGTACTTC. Protein: CASSARTILYEQYF.

The CDR3 DNA is TGTGCCAGCAGTTTAATTGCCACAGGCTACGAGCAGTACTTC. Translated: CASSLIATGYEQYF. The genes are TRBV27 and TRBJ2-7; possibly TRBD1 for D (5 bases). Per the germline V gene, CDR1 is MNHEY and CDR2 is SMNVEV (reference sequence). V gave up 2 bases and J gave up 3 bases, with 11 bases separating them. This CDR3 region has 14 residues.

CDR3 amino acids: CASSQSRSAGELFF. CDR3 bases: TGCGCCAGCAGCCAGTCCAGGTCCGCCGGGGAGCTGTTTTTT. The V and J genes are TRBV4-1 and TRBJ2-2; D not resolved. From germline, CDR1 is MGHRA and CDR2 YSYEKL. The CDR3 has 14 residues. V dropped 3 bases and J dropped 6 bases, with 11 bases sitting between them.

This clone is a singleton in its sample. V usage is TRBV7-9 and J usage is TRBJ2-5; perhaps D is TRBD1 or TRBD2 (6 bases each). CDR1 is SEHNR, CDR2 FQNEAQ, per germline (reference sequence). This CDR3 is 17 amino acids long. Trimming cost V 5 bases and J 5 bases, with 24 bases left between them. This CDR3 reads CASSEYSGTKEGETQYF. The CDR3 coding sequence is TGTGCCAGCAGCGAATATTCCGGGACAAAGGAGGGCGAGACCCAGTACTTC.

J is TRBJ1-2 and V is TRBV6-1; D remains ambiguous. Germline V gene lookup returns CDR1 MNHNS and CDR2 SASEGT. The CDR3 has 14 residues. The ends were cut back, 3 bases at V and 2 bases at J, with 10 bases in the middle. For the CDR3, the DNA is TGTGCCAGCAGTGACCCTCAGCTGAACTATGGCTACACCTTC. Translated: CASSDPQLNYGYTF.

Only a few counts were recorded for this clone. The rearrangement links TRBV11-3 to TRBJ2-1, with 11 bases lining up with TRBD1. The CDR3 runs to 15 residues. Germline CDR1 and CDR2: SGHNT and YENEEA. J was trimmed by 6 bases and V by 2 bases; bases with no gene match: 3. CDR3 loop: CASSLRGTGGNEQFF. CDR3 DNA: TGTGCCAGCAGCTTACGCGGGACAGGGGGCAATGAGCAGTTCTTC.

This clone appeared a single time. The rearrangement joins TRBV11-2 to TRBJ2-5; the D is unclear. Germline assignment: CDR1 SGHAT and CDR2 FQNNGV. The CDR3 has 11 residues. Deletions cut 5 bases from V and 1 base from J, with 2 bases between. CDR3 region: CASSLQETQYF. Here the CDR3 DNA reads TGTGCCAGCAGCCTCCAAGAGACCCAGTACTTC.